One sample yielded the 7 T cell receptor beta chains listed below, sequenced in a study of control samples from healthy donors and cancer patients. TCRdb's table, derived via immunoSEQ multiplex PCR, lists solely in-frame clones and lacks some. Altogether over 100,000 clones are present, 70% to 90% being singletons, with the ten largest covering about 3.2%. Sequenced: blood. Source of these receptors: a man aged 40-55 years in good health.

The rearrangement links TRBV5-1 to TRBJ1-1; D is perhaps TRBD1 (5 bases). Deletions cut 0 bases from V and 0 bases from J, with 6 bases between. CDR1 SGHRS and CDR2 YFSETQ come from the germline V gene. This CDR3 comprises 14 residues. For the CDR3, the DNA is TGCGCCAGCAGCTTGGGGGACTTGAACACTGAAGCTTTCTTT. Encoded protein: CASSLGDLNTEAFF.

This chain uses TRBV10-3 with TRBJ2-3; D is possibly TRBD2 (5 bases). The CDR3 totals 15 residues. Trimming took 7 bases from V and 3 from J, leaving 17 bases between them. CDR1 is ENHRY, CDR2 SYGVKD, per germline. The CDR3 DNA reads TGTGCCATCAAGGGCCAGCGGAGAGGGACAGATACGCAGTATTTT. It specifies CAIKGQRRGTDTQYF.

This sequence joins TRBV18 and TRBJ2-4; D not resolved. The CDR3 totals 13 residues. Trimming removed 4 bases from V and 6 bases from J, with 10 bases in between. Germline V CDR1 and CDR2: KGHSH, LQKENI. The CDR3 here is CASSLPVLNIQYF. CDR3 bases: TGTGCCAGCTCACTCCCAGTCCTAAACATTCAGTACTTC.

The V gene is TRBV2, the J gene TRBJ1-2; D may be TRBD1 (5 bases). Germline CDR1 and CDR2: SNHLY and FYNNEI. Trimming left V 6 bases short and J 8 bases short, with 16 bases between. The CDR3 contains 13 residues. CDR3 sequence (DNA): TGTGCCAGCAGCCGGGACCTGGTGGAAGGCTACACCTTC. Translation: CASSRDLVEGYTF.

Only one count was recorded for this clone. The rearrangement uses TRBV3-1 (or the pseudogene TRBV3-2) and TRBJ1-6, with a weak D call TRBD1 (5 bases). There are 14 residues in the CDR3. Trimming removed 1 base at V and 13 bases at J, with 14 bases between. Per germline, CDR1 LGHDT and CDR2 YNNKEL (reference sequence). In DNA form, the CDR3 reads TGTGCCAGCAGCCAAGGCGGGCAGGGAACGCCCCTCCACTTT. Its translation is CASSQGGQGTPLHF.

This clone came up a few times. The chain is built from TRBV5-4 and TRBJ1-1; 9 bases agree with TRBD1. The CDR3 loop spans 16 amino acids. Germline V gives CDR1 SGHNT, CDR2 YYREEE (reference sequence). With V trimmed by 4 bases and J by 6 bases, 13 bases remained unmatched. CDR3 amino acids: CASSPTPTGGTAEAFF. The CDR3 DNA sequence: TGTGCCAGCAGCCCTACACCGACAGGGGGAACTGCTGAAGCTTTCTTT.

The chain couples TRBV21-1 to TRBJ1-5; TRBD1 is the table's D call, not checked against the DNA. TRBV21-1 is annotated as a pseudogene. This CDR3 is built from 20 residues. The CDR3 bases are TGTGCCAGCAGCACTCGCACCGGGACAGGGTTTTCGTCCGGCAATCAGCCCCAGCATTTT. Encoded protein: CASSTRTGTGFSSGNQPQHF.